The 5 T cell receptor beta chains listed next were all sequenced from one sample in a study of liver allograft versus peripheral blood T cells. Across the whole study: Comparing T cell receptor repertoires in transplanted livers with those in recipients' peripheral blood was part of the design.

TCRdb reanalysed the reads using MiXCR and keeps one entry per CDR3 protein. Of over a thousand distinct CDR3 sequences in the sample, 14% to 15% were seen once. Every receptor here comes from a human patient who had a liver transplant. Certain T cells may be donor cells from the graft.

This clonotype is classed as large. V is TRBV27 and J is TRBJ1-2, with TRBD1 matching over 8 bases. J was trimmed by 7 bases and V by 4 bases; bases with no gene match: 8. The CDR3 runs to 14 residues. CDR1 is MNHEY, CDR2 SMNVEV, per germline (reference sequence). The CDR3 DNA sequence: TGTGCCAGCAGTTCTGGACAGGGAATGGGTGGCTACACCTTC. Translated: CASSSGQGMGGYTF.

Only a few counts were recorded for this clonotype. This rearrangement joins TRBV28 to TRBJ1-1, with a weak D call TRBD1 (5 bases). V shed 4 bases and J shed 1 base, with 16 bases lying between them. The CDR3 spans 16 residues. From germline, CDR1 is MDHEN and CDR2 SYDVKM. The CDR3 DNA reads as TGTGCCAGCAGTTCCGGGCTCGGGGGAGAGAACACTGAAGCTTTCTTT. Translated: CASSSGLGGENTEAFF. Variable domain in full (rest from reference TRBV28 and TRBJ1-1): DVKVTQSSRYLVKRTGEKVFLECVQDMDHENMFWYRQDPGLGLRLIYFSYDVKMKEKGDIPEGYSVSREKKERFSLILESASTNQTSMYLCASSSGLGGENTEAFFGQGTRLTVV.

The J gene is TRBJ1-5, the V gene TRBV28; possibly TRBD1 for D (5 bases). V lost 6 bases and J lost 0, with 15 bases in between. The CDR3 extends over 16 amino acids. Germline CDR1 is MDHEN and CDR2 is SYDVKM. CDR3 protein: CASRRAGLYSNQPQHF. Written as DNA, the CDR3 is TGTGCCAGCAGGAGGGCAGGGTTGTATAGCAATCAGCCCCAGCATTTT.

This clonotype is classed as medium-sized. V usage is TRBV7-2 and J usage is TRBJ2-7; TRBD2 agrees at 9 bases. Unmatched junction bases numbered 5, after V lost 1 base and J lost 4 bases. Germline CDR1 reads SGHTA; CDR2 reads FQGNSA. CDR3 length equals 15 residues. The DNA of the CDR3 is TGTGCCAGCAGCTTAGATGGGCGGGAGGGGTACGAGCAGTACTTC. It specifies CASSLDGREGYEQYF.

By share, this clonotype counts as medium-sized (0.01 to 0.1%). The chain links TRBV7-9 to TRBJ1-6; 7 bases are shared with TRBD1. The trim removed 5 bases at V and 6 bases at J, leaving 13 bases unmatched. This CDR3 has 17 amino acids. Germline V gene sequence: CDR1 SEHNR, CDR2 FQNEAQ (reference sequence). CDR3 region: CASSHKDRGQANSPLHF. DNA of the CDR3: TGTGCCAGCAGCCATAAGGACCGCGGACAGGCTAATTCACCCCTCCACTTT. The entire variable domain, with the rest obtained from reference TRBV7-9 and TRBJ1-6, is as follows: DTGVSQNPRHKITKRGQNVTFRCDPISEHNRLYWYRQTLGQGPEFLTYFQNEAQLEKSRLLSDRFSAERPKGSFSTLEIQRTEQGDSAMYLCASSHKDRGQANSPLHFGNGTRLTVT.